This is a list of T cell receptor beta chains from one sample in a study of shared clonotypes between healthy human individuals. Measured with immunoSEQ multiplex PCR; TCRdb has only the in-frame clones, and not every one. This table has more than 400,000 clones, almost 80% appearing once. The source material was PBMCs. The receptors stem from a middle-aged woman in good health. Some clones in this sample may be carry-over from other donors' samples. CDR3s include the opening cysteine and the closing phenylalanine or tryptophan. A D gene is named only where the DNA matches it firmly.

V	D	J	length	CDR3
TRBV5-1	TRBD1	TRBJ2-1	16	CASSLWDRGSDNEQFF
TRBV2	-	TRBJ1-1	13	CASFPDRNTEAFF
TRBV28	-	TRBJ1-1	15	CASSPPGRGNTEAFF
TRBV30	TRBD1	TRBJ1-5	14	CAWTGTGKRQPQHF
TRBV6-5	-	TRBJ1-5	15	CASRPMPQANQPQHF
TRBV11-3	-	TRBJ2-1	14	CASSFSGSYNEQFF
TRBV27	TRBD2	TRBJ2-5	16	CASSLLRTSGSETQYF
TRBV4-1	-	TRBJ1-6	17	CASSQDTGSSYNSPLHF
TRBV5-4	TRBD2	TRBJ2-1	15	CASSRTSGSRNEQFF
TRBV28	TRBD2	TRBJ2-1	17	CASRSRLAGGLYNEQFF
TRBV5-4	-	TRBJ2-6	20	CASSTRIRRILSSGANVLTF
TRBV2	-	TRBJ1-1	15	CASSDQGLMNTEAFF
TRBV10-3	-	TRBJ1-2	14	CAISESDGAGGYTF